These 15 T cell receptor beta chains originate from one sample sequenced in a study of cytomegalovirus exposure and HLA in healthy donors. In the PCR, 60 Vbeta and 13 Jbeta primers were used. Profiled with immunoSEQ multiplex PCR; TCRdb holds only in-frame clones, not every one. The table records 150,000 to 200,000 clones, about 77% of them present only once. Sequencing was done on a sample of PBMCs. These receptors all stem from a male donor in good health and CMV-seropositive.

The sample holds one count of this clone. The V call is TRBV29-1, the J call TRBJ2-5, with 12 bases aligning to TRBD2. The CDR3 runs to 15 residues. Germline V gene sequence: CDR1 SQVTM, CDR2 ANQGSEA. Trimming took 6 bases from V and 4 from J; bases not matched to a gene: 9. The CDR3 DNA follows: TGCAGCGTCCGGACTAGCGGGGACCAGGGAGAGACCCAGTACTTC. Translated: CSVRTSGDQGETQYF. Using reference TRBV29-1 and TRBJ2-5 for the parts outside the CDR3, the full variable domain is SAVISQKPSRDICQRGTSLTIQCQVDSQVTMMFWYRQQPGQSLTLIATANQGSEATYESGFVIDKFPISRPNLTFSTLTVSNMSPEDSSIYLCSVRTSGDQGETQYFGPGTRLLVL.

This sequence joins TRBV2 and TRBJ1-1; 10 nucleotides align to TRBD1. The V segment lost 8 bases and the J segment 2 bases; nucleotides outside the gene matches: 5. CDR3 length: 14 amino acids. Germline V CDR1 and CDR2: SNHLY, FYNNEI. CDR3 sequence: CASGRDRGNTEAFF. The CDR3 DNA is TGTGCCAGCGGCAGGGACAGGGGAAACACTGAAGCTTTCTTT.

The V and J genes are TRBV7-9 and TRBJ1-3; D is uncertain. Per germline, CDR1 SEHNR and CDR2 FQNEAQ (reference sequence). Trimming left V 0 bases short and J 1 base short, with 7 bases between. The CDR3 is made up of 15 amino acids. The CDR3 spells CASSLAARSGNTIYF. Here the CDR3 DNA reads TGTGCCAGCAGCTTAGCGGCTCGATCTGGAAACACCATATATTTT. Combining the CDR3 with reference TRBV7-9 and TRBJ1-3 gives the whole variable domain DTGVSQNPRHKITKRGQNVTFRCDPISEHNRLYWYRQTLGQGPEFLTYFQNEAQLEKSRLLSDRFSAERPKGSFSTLEIQRTEQGDSAMYLCASSLAARSGNTIYFGEGSWLTVV.

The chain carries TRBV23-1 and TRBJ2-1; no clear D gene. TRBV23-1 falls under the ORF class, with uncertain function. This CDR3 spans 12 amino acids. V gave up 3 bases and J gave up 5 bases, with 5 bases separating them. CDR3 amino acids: CASSHQDNEQFF. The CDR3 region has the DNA TGCGCCAGCAGTCATCAGGACAATGAGCAGTTCTTC.

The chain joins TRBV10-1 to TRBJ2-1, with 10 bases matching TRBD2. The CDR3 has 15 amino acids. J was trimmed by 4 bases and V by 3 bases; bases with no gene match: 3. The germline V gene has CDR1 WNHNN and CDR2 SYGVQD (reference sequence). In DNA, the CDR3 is TGCGCCAGCAGTGATCTTAGCGGGGGGTACAATGAGCAGTTCTTC. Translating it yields CASSDLSGGYNEQFF.

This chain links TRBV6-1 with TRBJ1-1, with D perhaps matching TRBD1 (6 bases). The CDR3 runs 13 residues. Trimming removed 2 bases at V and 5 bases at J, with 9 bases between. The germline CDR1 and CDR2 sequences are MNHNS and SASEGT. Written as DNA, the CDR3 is TGTGCCAGCAGTGAACCCCAGGGGACTGAAGCTTTCTTT. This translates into CASSEPQGTEAFF.

The CDR3 coding sequence is TGCGCCAGCAGCGTAGCGGGGGGGCCGGCCTACAATGAGCAGTTCTTC. Translation: CASSVAGGPAYNEQFF. The chain couples TRBV5-1 to TRBJ2-1; 11 bases are a match to TRBD2. The CDR3 sequence is 16 residues long. Germline trimming cut 4 bases from V and 2 bases from J; bases unmatched to any gene: 5. Germline-derived CDR1 and CDR2 are SGHRS and YFSETQ.

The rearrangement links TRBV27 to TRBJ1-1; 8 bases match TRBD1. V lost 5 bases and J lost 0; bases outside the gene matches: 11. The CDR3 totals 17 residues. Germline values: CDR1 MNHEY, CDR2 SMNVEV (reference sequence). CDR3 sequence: CASSPQQGGIMNTEAFF. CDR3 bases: TGTGCCAGCAGTCCCCAACAGGGGGGCATCATGAACACTGAAGCTTTCTTT.

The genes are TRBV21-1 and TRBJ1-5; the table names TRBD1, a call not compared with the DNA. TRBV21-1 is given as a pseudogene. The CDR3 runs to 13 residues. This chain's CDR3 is CASSKGGRQPQHF. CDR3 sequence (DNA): TGTGCCAGCAGCAAAGGGGGCCGTCAGCCCCAGCATTTT.

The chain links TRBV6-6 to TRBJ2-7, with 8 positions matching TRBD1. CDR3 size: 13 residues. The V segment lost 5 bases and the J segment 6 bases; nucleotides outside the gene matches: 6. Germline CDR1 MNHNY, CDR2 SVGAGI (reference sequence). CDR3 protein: CASSGQGFGEQYF. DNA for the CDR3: TGTGCCAGCAGTGGACAGGGATTTGGCGAGCAGTACTTC.

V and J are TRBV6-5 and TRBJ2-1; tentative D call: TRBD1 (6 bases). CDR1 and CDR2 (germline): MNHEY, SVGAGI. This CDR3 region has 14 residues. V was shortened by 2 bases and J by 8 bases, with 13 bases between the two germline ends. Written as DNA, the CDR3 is TGTGCCAGCAGTTACAGTGACAGGAACTATGAGCAGTTCTTC. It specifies CASSYSDRNYEQFF.

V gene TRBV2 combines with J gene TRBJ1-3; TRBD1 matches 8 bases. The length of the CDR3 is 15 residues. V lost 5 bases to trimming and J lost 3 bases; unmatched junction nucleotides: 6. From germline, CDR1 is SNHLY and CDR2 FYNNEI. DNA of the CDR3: TGTGCCAGCAGTACGGGACAGGTCTATGGAAACACCATATATTTT. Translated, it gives CASSTGQVYGNTIYF.

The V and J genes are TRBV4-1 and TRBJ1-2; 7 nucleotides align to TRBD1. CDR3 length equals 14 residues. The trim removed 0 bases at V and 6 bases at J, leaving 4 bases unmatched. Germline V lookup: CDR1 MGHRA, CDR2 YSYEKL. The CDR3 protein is CASSQDGQGDGYTF. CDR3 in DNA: TGCGCCAGCAGCCAAGATGGGCAGGGGGATGGCTACACCTTC.

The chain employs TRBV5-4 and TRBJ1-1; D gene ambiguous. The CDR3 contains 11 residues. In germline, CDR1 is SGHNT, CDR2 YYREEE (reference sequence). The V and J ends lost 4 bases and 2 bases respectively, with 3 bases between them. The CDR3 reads CASSLNTEAFF. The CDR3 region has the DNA TGTGCCAGCAGCCTCAACACTGAAGCTTTCTTT.

The CDR3 loop reads CASSLVPQETDTQYF. CDR3 DNA: TGTGCCAGCAGCTTAGTCCCTCAAGAGACAGATACGCAGTATTTT. The chain links TRBV5-4 to TRBJ2-3; no definite D call. V gave up 2 bases and J gave up 3 bases, with 13 bases separating them. The CDR3 has 15 residues. The germline V gene encodes CDR1 SGHNT and CDR2 YYREEE (reference sequence).